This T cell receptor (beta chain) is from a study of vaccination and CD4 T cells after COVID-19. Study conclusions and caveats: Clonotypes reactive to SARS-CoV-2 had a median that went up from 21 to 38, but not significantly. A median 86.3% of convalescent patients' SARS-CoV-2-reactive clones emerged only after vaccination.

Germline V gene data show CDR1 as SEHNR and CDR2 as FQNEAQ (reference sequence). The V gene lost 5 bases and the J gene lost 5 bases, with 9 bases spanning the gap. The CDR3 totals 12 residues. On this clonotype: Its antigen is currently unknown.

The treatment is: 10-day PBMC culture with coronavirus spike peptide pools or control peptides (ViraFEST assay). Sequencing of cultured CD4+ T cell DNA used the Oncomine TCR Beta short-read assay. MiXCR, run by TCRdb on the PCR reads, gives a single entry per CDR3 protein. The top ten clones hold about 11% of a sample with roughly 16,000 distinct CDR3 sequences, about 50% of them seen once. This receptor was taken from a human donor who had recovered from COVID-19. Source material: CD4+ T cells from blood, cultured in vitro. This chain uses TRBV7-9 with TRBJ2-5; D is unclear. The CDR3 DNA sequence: TGTGCCAGCAGCCCGGCGTGGGAGACCCAGTACTTC. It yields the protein CASSPAWETQYF.